This passage covers 20 T cell receptor beta chains from one sample sequenced in a study of blood T cell repertoires in COVID-19. Only in-frame clones appear in the TCRdb table, and some are missing; sequencing was by immunoSEQ multiplex PCR. Seen here are about 360,000 clones, 70% to 90% observed once, and the top ten hold about 3%. The sequencing sample was made of peripheral blood. All receptors derive from a human donor in a cohort sampled during active COVID-19.

This chain links TRBV7-2 with TRBJ2-7; unclear D gene. Germline V lookup: CDR1 SGHTA, CDR2 FQGNSA. Trimming took off 0 bases at V and 2 bases at J, with 11 bases between the two ends. The CDR3 has 15 residues. In DNA form, the CDR3 reads TGTGCCAGCAGCTTAGCTTTGACACAAGCCTACGAGCAGTACTTC. It encodes CASSLALTQAYEQYF.

This clone was found once. The rearrangement joins TRBV7-9 to TRBJ2-7, with 10 bases identical to TRBD1. Germline CDR1 SEHNR, CDR2 FQNEAQ (reference sequence). The CDR3 length is 15 residues. Losses at the gene ends were 4 bases for V and 5 bases for J; bases not matched to a gene: 8. The CDR3 reads CASSSGQGLLDEQYF. Written as DNA, the CDR3 is TGTGCCAGCAGCTCGGGACAGGGGTTGTTGGACGAGCAGTACTTC.

The chain has TRBV25-1 and TRBJ2-3, with D possibly matching TRBD1 (5 bases). The V gene lost 1 base and the J gene lost 1 base, with 9 bases spanning the gap. This CDR3 has 15 residues. Germline CDR1 and CDR2: MGHDK and SYGVNS. CDR3 sequence reads: CASSESGRGTDTQYF. Written as DNA, the CDR3 is TGTGCCAGCAGTGAATCAGGCAGGGGCACAGATACGCAGTATTTT.

CDR3 sequence: CASSLEPENNSPLHF. The CDR3 nucleotides read TGCGCCAGCAGCTTGGAGCCGGAGAATAATTCACCCCTCCACTTT. The chain recombines TRBV5-1 with TRBJ1-6, with D unclear. Trimming took 0 bases from V and 5 from J, leaving 9 bases between them. The CDR3 runs 15 residues. In germline, CDR1 is SGHRS, CDR2 YFSETQ. Using reference TRBV5-1 and TRBJ1-6 for the parts outside the CDR3, the full variable domain is KAGVTQTPRYLIKTRGQQVTLSCSPISGHRSVSWYQQTPGQGLQFLFEYFSETQRNKGNFPGRFSGRQFSNSRSEMNVSTLELGDSALYLCASSLEPENNSPLHFGNGTRLTVT.

The rearrangement links TRBV18 to TRBJ1-5; TRBD1 might be the D (5 bases). With 3 bases removed from V and 1 base from J, the gap between germline ends came to 10 bases. The CDR3 is 15 amino acids. Germline V CDR1 and CDR2: KGHSH, LQKENI. CDR3 sequence reads: CASSPGRVSNQPQHF. In DNA form, the CDR3 reads TGTGCCAGCTCACCGGGCAGGGTGAGCAATCAGCCCCAGCATTTT.

This clone was counted only a few times. The V gene is TRBV30, the J gene TRBJ2-7; 9 bases map to TRBD2. CDR1 is GTSNPN and CDR2 is SVGIG in the germline V gene (reference sequence). This CDR3 comprises 14 residues. With V trimmed by 3 bases and J by 0 bases, 3 bases remained unmatched. Here the CDR3 DNA reads TGTGCCTGGAGAGCACTAGCGGGCTCCTACGAGCAGTACTTC. It translates to CAWRALAGSYEQYF.

The gene calls are TRBV30 and TRBJ1-4; D gene unclear. Germline lookup yields CDR1 GTSNPN and CDR2 SVGIG (reference sequence). The CDR3 length is 12 residues. Trimming shortened V by 8 bases and J by 3 bases, and 10 bases separated the two germline ends. This chain's CDR3 is CALEEPNEKLFF. DNA of the CDR3: TGTGCCCTAGAGGAACCTAATGAAAAACTGTTTTTT.

The J gene is TRBJ2-7, the V gene TRBV30, with 9 bases matching TRBD1. The germline gives CDR1 GTSNPN, CDR2 SVGIG (reference sequence). There are 14 residues in the CDR3. V shed 5 bases, J shed 1 base, and the junction held 6 bases outside the gene matches. Written as DNA, the CDR3 is TGTGCCTGGGCCCCGGGACAGGGATCCTACGAGCAGTACTTC. It specifies CAWAPGQGSYEQYF. Using reference TRBV30 and TRBJ2-7 for the parts outside the CDR3, the full variable domain is SQTIHQWPATLVQPVGSPLSLECTVEGTSNPNLYWYRQAAGRGLQLLFYSVGIGQISSEVPQNLSASRPQDRQFILSSKKLLLSDSGFYLCAWAPGQGSYEQYFGPGTRLTVT.

The chain recombines TRBV30 with TRBJ1-4; no firm D call. Per the germline V gene, CDR1 is GTSNPN and CDR2 is SVGIG (reference sequence). V gave up 4 bases and J gave up 2 bases, with 11 bases separating them. This CDR3 region has 14 residues. CDR3 bases: TGTGCCTGGAAAAAGGGAGATACTAATGAAAAACTGTTTTTT. Translating it yields CAWKKGDTNEKLFF. The entire variable domain, with the rest obtained from reference TRBV30 and TRBJ1-4, is as follows: SQTIHQWPATLVQPVGSPLSLECTVEGTSNPNLYWYRQAAGRGLQLLFYSVGIGQISSEVPQNLSASRPQDRQFILSSKKLLLSDSGFYLCAWKKGDTNEKLFFGSGTQLSVL.

J is TRBJ1-2 and V is TRBV5-1, with 9 positions matching TRBD1. CDR3 length equals 17 residues. Germline CDR1 reads SGHRS; CDR2 reads YFSETQ. Trimming took 0 bases from V and 0 from J; bases not matched to a gene: 6. The CDR3 DNA follows: TGCGCCAGCAGCTTGGGGTCGGGACAGGGTTCTAACTATGGCTACACCTTC. It is translated as CASSLGSGQGSNYGYTF.

The rearrangement joins TRBV12-3 or TRBV12-4 to TRBJ2-7; TRBD2 is a possible D gene (5 bases). The CDR3 loop spans 12 amino acids. Trimming cost V 5 bases and J 9 bases, with 14 bases left between them. CDR3 in amino acids: CASSLMTGGQYF. For the CDR3, the DNA is TGTGCCAGCAGTCTGATGACCGGAGGGCAGTACTTC.

This clone was observed a handful of times. The chain combines TRBV5-4 with TRBJ2-1; the match to TRBD1 covers 7 bases. This CDR3 spans 15 amino acids. V was clipped by 5 bases and J by 5 bases; unmatched bases: 10. The germline CDR1 and CDR2 sequences are SGHNT and YYREEE (reference sequence). For the CDR3, the DNA is TGTGCCAGCAGGGATAGACAGGGTAGTGACAATGAGCAGTTCTTC. Translation gives CASRDRQGSDNEQFF.

V usage is TRBV7-2 and J usage is TRBJ2-7, with 8 bases lining up with TRBD1. The CDR3 is 14 amino acids. J was trimmed by 3 bases and V by 3 bases; bases with no gene match: 4. Germline V gene data show CDR1 as SGHTA and CDR2 as FQGNSA. CDR3 bases: TGTGCCAGCAGCTTTATAGGACAGGGCTACGAGCAGTACTTC. It translates to CASSFIGQGYEQYF.

A single count supports this clone. This chain connects TRBV30 to TRBJ2-7, with 8 bases identical to TRBD2. After removal of 5 bases from V and 2 bases from J, the junction contained 8 bases not matched to a gene. The CDR3 loop spans 14 amino acids. Germline CDR1 reads GTSNPN; CDR2 reads SVGIG (reference sequence). CDR3: CAWEKLAATYEQYF. DNA for the CDR3: TGTGCCTGGGAGAAACTAGCGGCTACCTACGAGCAGTACTTC.

This sequence joins TRBV7-9 and TRBJ2-1, with TRBD2 matching 12 bases. The V and J ends lost 3 bases and 7 bases, in that order; junction bases with no gene match: 4. CDR3 size: 15 residues. Germline V CDR1 and CDR2: SEHNR, FQNEAQ (reference sequence). CDR3 region: CASSFRLAGANEQFF. CDR3 DNA sequence: TGTGCCAGCAGCTTCCGACTAGCGGGGGCGAATGAGCAGTTCTTC. The full variable domain, completed using reference TRBV7-9 and TRBJ2-1, is DTGVSQNPRHKITKRGQNVTFRCDPISEHNRLYWYRQTLGQGPEFLTYFQNEAQLEKSRLLSDRFSAERPKGSFSTLEIQRTEQGDSAMYLCASSFRLAGANEQFFGPGTRLTVL.

This chain connects TRBV5-5 to TRBJ2-5; D remains ambiguous. CDR1 is SGHKS, CDR2 YYEKEE, per germline (reference sequence). V was pared by 0 bases and J by 4 bases, with 7 bases between. The CDR3 runs 13 residues. CDR3 DNA: TGTGCCAGCAGCTTGGGTCCCCTAGAGACCCAGTACTTC. It encodes CASSLGPLETQYF.

This clone was observed a single time. The chain recombines TRBV5-5 with TRBJ2-3; 11 bases are a match to TRBD2. The CDR3 runs to 18 residues. Germline V lookup: CDR1 SGHKS, CDR2 YYEKEE (reference sequence). With V trimmed by 0 bases and J by 5 bases, 11 bases remained unmatched. CDR3: CASSLGLLAGVDIDTQYF. The DNA of the CDR3 is TGTGCCAGCAGCTTGGGGTTACTAGCGGGGGTGGACATAGATACGCAGTATTTT.

The rearrangement links TRBV11-3 to TRBJ2-1; TRBD2 aligns across 9 bases. The CDR3 extends over 16 amino acids. Germline V gives CDR1 SGHNT, CDR2 YENEEA. The junction had 12 bases not matched to a gene; V was cut back by 5 bases and J by 7 bases. CDR3 sequence reads: CASSPRGAGGPNEQFF. The CDR3 DNA reads TGTGCCAGCAGCCCCCGAGGAGCGGGAGGCCCGAATGAGCAGTTCTTC.

The chain carries TRBV2 and TRBJ1-4; TRBD1 aligns across 7 bases. V lost 7 bases to trimming and J lost 3 bases; unmatched junction nucleotides: 8. The CDR3 is 15 residues long. Germline CDR1 SNHLY, CDR2 FYNNEI. CDR3 in amino acids: CASIRGGQSNEKLFF. The CDR3 DNA sequence: TGTGCCAGCATTAGAGGGGGACAGTCTAATGAAAAACTGTTTTTT.

The V call is TRBV3-1 (or the pseudogene TRBV3-2), the J call TRBJ2-1, with 9 bases lining up with TRBD1. The length of the CDR3 is 15 residues. Germline V gene lookup returns CDR1 LGHDT and CDR2 YNNKEL (reference sequence). The trim removed 0 bases at V and 8 bases at J, leaving 5 bases unmatched. In DNA form, the CDR3 reads TGTGCCAGCAGCCAAGAAGTGGACAGGGGCCATGAGCAGTTCTTC. Amino acid sequence: CASSQEVDRGHEQFF.